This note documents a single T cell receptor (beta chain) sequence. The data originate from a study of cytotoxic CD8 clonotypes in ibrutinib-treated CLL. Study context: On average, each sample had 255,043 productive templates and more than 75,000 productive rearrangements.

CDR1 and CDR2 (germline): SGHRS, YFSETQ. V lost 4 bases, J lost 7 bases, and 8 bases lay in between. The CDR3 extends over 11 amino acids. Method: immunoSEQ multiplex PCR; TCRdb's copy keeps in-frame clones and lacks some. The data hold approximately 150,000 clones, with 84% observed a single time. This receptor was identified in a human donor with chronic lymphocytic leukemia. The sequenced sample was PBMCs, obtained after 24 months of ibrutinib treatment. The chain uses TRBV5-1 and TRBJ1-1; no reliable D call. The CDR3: CASSGFNEAFF. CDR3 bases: TGCGCCAGCAGCGGGTTCAATGAAGCTTTCTTT.